The source of this T cell receptor beta chain is a study of blood T cell repertoires in COVID-19. About the study: Some COVID-19 samples were acute and others convalescent; all came from the United States, Italy and Spain. The analysed material was cDNA or gDNA that came from T cells, B-cell-depleted T cells, or PBMCs.

TCRdb's copy holds only in-frame clones and misses some; the assay was immunoSEQ multiplex PCR. The sample comprises about 260,000 clones, approximately 85% of which are singletons, and approximately 2.1% rests with the top ten. Germline V CDR1 and CDR2: KGHSY, FQNENV. V gave up 0 bases and J gave up 2 bases; unmatched junction bases: 10. This CDR3 spans 19 amino acids. This clone was recorded once. Donors in Cohort 3 who had recovered were those with two negative PCRs, healthcare professional clearance, or resolution of their symptoms. The chain has TRBV16 and TRBJ2-6; TRBD1 agrees at 7 bases. Material: PBMCs or T cells enriched from blood (not recorded which). This sequence was found in a woman aged 45 to 65 who had recovered from COVID-19. CDR3 DNA: TGTGCCAGCAGCCAATCGCAAAACAGGGGATTAGCTGGGGCCAACGTCCTGACTTTC. As protein: CASSQSQNRGLAGANVLTF.